These 25 T cell receptor beta chains were sequenced from one sample in a study of blood T cell repertoires in COVID-19. The data were produced by immunoSEQ multiplex PCR, yet TCRdb's version contains in-frame clones alone and is incomplete. In the table there are about 150,000 clones, roughly nine tenths of which are singletons. Input material: peripheral blood. The receptors were sampled from a man aged 50-60 years with acute or convalescent COVID-19.

This rearrangement joins TRBV15 to TRBJ2-1, with a weak D call TRBD1 (5 bases). In germline, CDR1 is LNHNV, CDR2 YYDKDF (reference sequence). The V end was cut by 0 bases, the J end by 16 bases, with 16 bases between. The CDR3 totals 13 residues. The DNA for the CDR3 is TGTGCCACCAGCAGAGATCCCACTTTACAGGTTTTCTTC. Protein sequence: CATSRDPTLQVFF.

The gene calls are TRBV7-2 and TRBJ2-5; TRBD2 agrees at 8 bases. The ends lost 5 bases at V and 7 bases at J; junction bases unmatched: 6. In germline, CDR1 is SGHTA, CDR2 FQGNSA. The CDR3 has 13 residues. CDR3: CASSATSEATQYF. For the CDR3, the DNA is TGTGCCAGCAGCGCGACTAGCGAGGCGACCCAGTACTTC. The variable domain in full, completed from reference TRBV7-2 and TRBJ2-5, reads GAGVSQSPSNKVTEKGKDVELRCDPISGHTALYWYRQSLGQGLEFLIYFQGNSAPDKSGLPSDRFSAERTGGSVSTLTIQRTQQEDSAVYLCASSATSEATQYFGPGTRLLVL.

The J gene is TRBJ1-4, the V gene TRBV9; 7 nucleotides match TRBD1. CDR1 and CDR2 from the germline V gene are SGDLS and YYNGEE. CDR3 length: 15 residues. After removal of 1 base from V and 4 bases from J, the junction contained 4 bases not matched to a gene. The CDR3: CASSVTGQFNEKLFF. The CDR3 region has the DNA TGTGCCAGCAGCGTAACGGGACAGTTTAATGAAAAACTGTTTTTT.

The chain uses TRBV28 and TRBJ2-1; D is uncertain. This CDR3 comprises 13 residues. V was cut by 3 bases and J by 4 bases, with 7 bases left in between. Germline V gene lookup returns CDR1 MDHEN and CDR2 SYDVKM. CDR3 coding DNA: TGTGCCAGCAGTTTTGAGGTTTACAATGAGCAGTTCTTC. Amino acids: CASSFEVYNEQFF.

This chain links TRBV28 with TRBJ2-7; D unclear. Germline CDR1 reads MDHEN; CDR2 reads SYDVKM. V lost 2 bases and J 0 bases, leaving 8 bases between the germline ends. The CDR3 covers 14 residues. DNA of the CDR3: TGTGCCAGCAGTTTAGCAGGATTCTCCTACGAGCAGTACTTC. Translated: CASSLAGFSYEQYF.

This chain joins TRBV7-9 and TRBJ2-1, with D possibly TRBD2 on 5 matching bases. Germline CDR1 is SEHNR and CDR2 is FQNEAQ (reference sequence). The CDR3 sequence is 16 residues long. V lost 6 bases and J lost 2, with 17 bases in between. In DNA form, the CDR3 reads TGTGCCAGCAGTCCTCGAAGGGAGTCCACCTACAATGAGCAGTTCTTC. Protein sequence: CASSPRRESTYNEQFF. The variable domain in full, with the rest retrieved from reference TRBV7-9 and TRBJ2-1, is DTGVSQNPRHKITKRGQNVTFRCDPISEHNRLYWYRQTLGQGPEFLTYFQNEAQLEKSRLLSDRFSAERPKGSFSTLEIQRTEQGDSAMYLCASSPRRESTYNEQFFGPGTRLTVL.

The gene calls are TRBV10-2 and TRBJ2-3; 7 bases fit TRBD2. Germline lookup yields CDR1 WSHSY and CDR2 SAAADI. V lost 8 bases, J lost 4 bases, and 15 bases stayed unmatched. This CDR3 contains 16 residues. For the CDR3, the DNA is TGCGCCAGCGGAGCGCCGGGACTAACAGGCTCAGATACGCAGTATTTT. It specifies CASGAPGLTGSDTQYF.

The chain uses TRBV23-1 and TRBJ1-5; tentative D call: TRBD1 (6 bases). TRBV23-1 is classed as an ORF, of uncertain function. CDR3 length: 17 residues. Trimming cost V 0 bases and J 0 bases, with 12 bases left between them. CDR3 sequence: CASSQSYRELSNQPQHF. The DNA of the CDR3 is TGCGCCAGCAGTCAATCGTACAGGGAACTTAGCAATCAGCCCCAGCATTTT.

The chain links TRBV5-1 to TRBJ1-2, with D unresolved. Germline CDR1 reads SGHRS; CDR2 reads YFSETQ. Trimming left V 3 bases short and J 5 bases short, with 8 bases between. This CDR3 is 12 amino acids long. The CDR3 here is CASSSDMYGYTF. In DNA form, the CDR3 reads TGCGCCAGCAGCTCTGACATGTATGGCTACACCTTC.

The rearrangement uses TRBV7-2 and TRBJ2-7; the match to TRBD2 covers 7 bases. This CDR3 has 17 amino acids. V lost 2 bases to trimming and J lost 2 bases; unmatched junction nucleotides: 12. From germline, CDR1 is SGHTA and CDR2 FQGNSA. Here the CDR3 reads CASSLSPWGGSPYEQYF. The CDR3 nucleotides are TGTGCCAGCAGCTTATCCCCGTGGGGCGGGAGTCCCTACGAGCAGTACTTC.

This clone was recorded only once. The V call is TRBV19, the J call TRBJ1-5; D might be TRBD1 (5 bases). The CDR3 is 13 amino acids. Per the germline V gene, CDR1 is LNHDA and CDR2 is SQIVND (reference sequence). Trimming took 8 bases from V and 6 from J, leaving 14 bases between them. The CDR3 sequence: CASRGDLTQPQHF. The CDR3 bases are TGTGCCAGTCGGGGGGACCTTACTCAGCCCCAGCATTTT.

This chain joins TRBV13 and TRBJ2-1; D is undetermined. Trimming cost V 1 base and J 6 bases, with 10 bases left between them. Germline V gives CDR1 PRHDT, CDR2 FYEKMQ (reference sequence). The CDR3 runs 14 residues. The CDR3 spells CASSLDRVGNEQFF. CDR3 DNA: TGTGCCAGCAGCTTAGACCGGGTCGGCAATGAGCAGTTCTTC.

The chain has TRBV19 and TRBJ1-2, with a tentative D call TRBD1 (5 bases). From germline, CDR1 is LNHDA and CDR2 SQIVND (reference sequence). Trimming took off 9 bases at V and 3 bases at J, with 17 bases between the two ends. This CDR3 is built from 14 residues. Written as DNA, the CDR3 is TGTGCCAGCACACCTCAGGGATTTGACTATGGCTACACCTTC. It yields the protein CASTPQGFDYGYTF.

The chain recombines TRBV25-1 with TRBJ2-7; no clear D gene. The CDR3 consists of 12 residues. V gave up 3 bases and J gave up 6 bases, with 9 bases separating them. CDR1 is MGHDK and CDR2 is SYGVNS in the germline V gene. The CDR3 is CASSDLGAEQYF. DNA of the CDR3: TGTGCCAGCAGTGACTTAGGAGCCGAGCAGTACTTC.

The chain joins TRBV27 to TRBJ2-3; 9 bases agree with TRBD2. The germline gives CDR1 MNHEY, CDR2 SMNVEV (reference sequence). V shed 11 bases, J shed 2 bases, and the junction held 8 bases outside the gene matches. The CDR3 is 14 residues long. The CDR3 DNA is TGTGCCCCCTGCGCGGGAGGGGCCACAGATACGCAGTATTTT. The encoded protein is CAPCAGGATDTQYF.

Details on this clone: One end of the junction does not line up with germline, which may come from a read error. The genes are TRBV6-2 or TRBV6-3 and TRBJ2-5; 7 bases match TRBD1. The CDR3 extends over 14 amino acids. Per germline, CDR1 MNHEY and CDR2 SVGEGT. Here the CDR3 DNA reads TGTGCCAGCAGTAACTCGGACAGGCAAGAGACCCAGTACTTC. Amino acid sequence: CASSNSDRQETQYF.

The chain links TRBV7-8 to TRBJ1-1; 10 bases align to TRBD1. The trim removed 0 bases at V and 0 bases at J, leaving 10 bases unmatched. CDR1 is SGHVS, CDR2 FQNEAQ, per germline. The CDR3 is made up of 19 amino acids. CDR3 region: CASSLAKPGQGRMNTEAFF. CDR3 sequence (DNA): TGTGCCAGCAGCTTAGCGAAACCGGGACAGGGGAGGATGAACACTGAAGCTTTCTTT.

The genes are TRBV29-1 and TRBJ2-7; 7 bases agree with TRBD1. The junction had 8 bases not matched to a gene; V was cut back by 4 bases and J by 5 bases. The germline CDR1 and CDR2 sequences are SQVTM and ANQGSEA. The CDR3 runs 13 residues. This CDR3 reads CSVASDRANEQYF. In DNA, the CDR3 is TGCAGCGTTGCTTCAGACAGGGCGAACGAGCAGTACTTC.

The chain recombines TRBV18 with TRBJ1-4; D gene ambiguous. V lost 4 bases and J 2 bases, leaving 11 bases between the germline ends. The CDR3 totals 15 residues. Germline assignment: CDR1 KGHSH and CDR2 LQKENI. The CDR3 nucleotides are TGTGCCAGCTCACTACGAGACGGGACTAATGAAAAACTGTTTTTT. Amino acids: CASSLRDGTNEKLFF.

The chain joins TRBV2 to TRBJ1-1, with 7 bases lining up with TRBD1. CDR1 and CDR2 (germline): SNHLY, FYNNEI. The V gene end was trimmed by 4 bases and the J gene end by 1 base; junction bases not matched to a gene: 0. The CDR3 loop spans 13 amino acids. The CDR3 spells CASSGDRNTEAFF. CDR3 in DNA: TGTGCCAGCAGTGGGGACAGGAACACTGAAGCTTTCTTT.

The CDR3 DNA is TGTGCCAGCAGTTACTCGGGACAGTACTACGAGCAGTACGTC. Translating gives CASSYSGQYYEQYV. This chain uses TRBV6-2 or TRBV6-3 with TRBJ2-7, with TRBD1 identical over 7 bases. CDR3 length: 14 residues. Germline values: CDR1 MNHEY, CDR2 SVGEGT. The junction had 2 bases not matched to a gene; V was cut back by 0 bases and J by 3 bases.

The chain uses TRBV19 and TRBJ2-1; TRBD2 might be the D (5 bases). The CDR3 is 14 amino acids. Germline loops: CDR1 LNHDA, CDR2 SQIVND (reference sequence). V was pared by 5 bases and J by 4 bases, with 12 bases between. The DNA of the CDR3 is TGTGCCAGTAGTCCCGGAGAGGGTTACAATGAGCAGTTCTTC. Amino acid sequence: CASSPGEGYNEQFF.

J is TRBJ1-4 and V is TRBV5-1; 9 positions match TRBD1. The CDR3 runs to 15 residues. Germline assignment: CDR1 SGHRS and CDR2 YFSETQ. Trimming took 4 bases from V and 4 from J; bases not matched to a gene: 5. In DNA, the CDR3 is TGCGCCAGCAGCGGGGGACAGGGCCTTAATGAAAAACTGTTTTTT. Protein: CASSGGQGLNEKLFF.

This chain uses TRBV19 with TRBJ1-5; D gene uncertain. Trimming stripped 9 bases from V and 5 bases from J, with 20 bases between. Germline V gene data show CDR1 as LNHDA and CDR2 as SQIVND (reference sequence). This CDR3 has 15 amino acids. CDR3 in amino acids: CASSVRSGIDQPQHF. CDR3 nucleotides: TGTGCCAGCTCCGTGCGGTCTGGAATAGATCAGCCCCAGCATTTT.

J is TRBJ2-3 and V is TRBV6-5, with D possibly matching TRBD1 (5 bases). The germline V gene encodes CDR1 MNHEY and CDR2 SVGAGI. The CDR3 loop spans 13 amino acids. The V gene lost 7 bases and the J gene lost 3 bases, with 11 bases spanning the gap. Here the CDR3 reads CASKTPGTDTQYF. The CDR3 nucleotides read TGTGCCAGCAAAACCCCAGGGACAGATACGCAGTATTTT.